The 16 T cell receptor beta chains below all came from one sample that was sequenced in a study of cytomegalovirus exposure and HLA in healthy donors (TCRdb year 2017). The library was built by means of the immunoSEQ multiplex PCR assay. The source is immuneACCESS, and TCRdb retained only in-frame sequences with V and J called. Part of the clones is not carried over; for the studies checked, unresolved V genes explain less than half of this, and the remainder is unexplained. The table for this sample lists some 120,000 clones; approximately 91% of them were counted only once. The ten largest clones capture 1.5% to 2.5% of the sample. Sequenced material: PBMCs. The origin of the receptors is a woman between 18 and 29 years old in good health and CMV-seronegative.

This clone was detected once. The chain joins TRBV5-1 to TRBJ2-7; a weak D match, TRBD1 (6 bases). Germline CDR1 SGHRS, CDR2 YFSETQ. The V end lost 4 bases, the J end lost 5 bases, and 22 bases lay between the germline ends. CDR3 length: 16 amino acids. The CDR3 DNA sequence: TGCGCCAGCAGCCTGGGCGATAACCAACAGGGACACGAGCAGTACTTC. It is translated as CASSLGDNQQGHEQYF. The complete variable domain, with remaining parts taken from reference TRBV5-1 and TRBJ2-7, reads KAGVTQTPRYLIKTRGQQVTLSCSPISGHRSVSWYQQTPGQGLQFLFEYFSETQRNKGNFPGRFSGRQFSNSRSEMNVSTLELGDSALYLCASSLGDNQQGHEQYFGPGTRLTVT.

CDR3 region: CASSEIGANTEAFF. The DNA for the CDR3 is TGTGCCAGCAGTGAGATAGGGGCGAACACTGAAGCTTTCTTT. V gene TRBV6-1 combines with J gene TRBJ1-1; D perhaps matches TRBD1 (5 bases). Germline lookup yields CDR1 MNHNS and CDR2 SASEGT. The CDR3 has 14 amino acids. Trimming stripped 3 bases from V and 1 base from J, with 9 bases between.

V usage is TRBV2 and J usage is TRBJ2-1; TRBD1 might be the D (6 bases). CDR1 and CDR2 from the germline V gene are SNHLY and FYNNEI. The length of the CDR3 is 13 residues. V was trimmed by 7 bases and J by 5 bases, leaving 12 bases between them. The DNA of the CDR3 is TGTGCCAGCAATCAGGGGAATAACAATGAGCAGTTCTTC. Translated: CASNQGNNNEQFF.

The chain employs TRBV30 and TRBJ2-7, with D possibly being TRBD2 (5 bases). This CDR3 comprises 13 residues. Germline V gene lookup returns CDR1 GTSNPN and CDR2 SVGIG (reference sequence). Trimming stripped 3 bases from V and 4 bases from J, with 13 bases between. DNA of the CDR3: TGTGCCTGGAGGATCCTCGGCGGGTACGAGCAGTACTTC. Encoded protein: CAWRILGGYEQYF.

The gene calls are TRBV6-5 and TRBJ2-1, with 11 bases matching TRBD2. Germline V gives CDR1 MNHEY, CDR2 SVGAGI. After removal of 5 bases from V and 7 bases from J, the junction contained 7 bases not matched to a gene. The CDR3 has 15 amino acids. CDR3 loop: CASSATSGSWNEQFF. In nucleotides, the CDR3 is TGTGCCAGCAGTGCCACTAGCGGGAGTTGGAATGAGCAGTTCTTC.

The chain uses TRBV5-6 and TRBJ2-7, with 9 bases that match TRBD1. Germline CDR1 reads SGHDT; CDR2 reads YYEEEE. The CDR3 sequence is 13 residues long. The trim removed 0 bases at V and 6 bases at J, leaving 1 base unmatched. CDR3 residues: CASSLGTGAEQYF. CDR3 sequence (DNA): TGTGCCAGCAGCTTGGGGACAGGGGCCGAGCAGTACTTC.

The chain has TRBV6-1 and TRBJ1-3, with TRBD1 matching 7 bases. V shed 4 bases, J shed 2 bases, and the junction held 5 bases outside the gene matches. Germline V lookup: CDR1 MNHNS, CDR2 SASEGT. The CDR3 is 15 amino acids. The CDR3 loop reads CASSALTGAGNTIYF. The CDR3 nucleotides read TGTGCCAGCAGTGCCCTCACAGGGGCTGGAAACACCATATATTTT.

The chain joins TRBV28 to TRBJ2-3, with TRBD2 as a possible D gene (6 bases). The V and J ends lost 6 bases and 3 bases respectively, with 16 bases between them. Germline V gene data show CDR1 as MDHEN and CDR2 as SYDVKM. The CDR3 has 15 residues. CDR3 nucleotide sequence: TGTGCCAGCAGCCCCCGTGGAGGGAGTACAGATACGCAGTATTTT. It encodes CASSPRGGSTDTQYF.

The chain combines TRBV7-3 with TRBJ2-3; tentative D call: TRBD1 (5 bases). This CDR3 has 14 residues. CDR1 and CDR2 from the germline V gene are SGHTA and FQGTGA. V shed 8 bases and J shed 1 base, with 13 bases lying between them. The CDR3 reads CASSWGSRTDTQYF. The DNA of the CDR3 is TGTGCCAGCTCTTGGGGCAGCCGCACAGATACGCAGTATTTT. Full variable domain (outside the CDR3, taken from reference TRBV7-3 and TRBJ2-3): GAGVSQTPSNKVTEKGKYVELRCDPISGHTALYWYRQSLGQGPEFLIYFQGTGAADDSGLPNDRFFAVRPEGSVSTLKIQRTERGDSAVYLCASSWGSRTDTQYFGPGTRLTVL.

This rearrangement joins TRBV25-1 to TRBJ2-7, with TRBD1 as a possible D gene (6 bases). The CDR3 loop spans 13 amino acids. In germline, CDR1 is MGHDK, CDR2 SYGVNS. The V end was cut by 6 bases, the J end by 3 bases, with 12 bases between. CDR3 sequence (DNA): TGTGCCAGCAGCTCGGGACACAACTACGAGCAGTACTTC. Its translation is CASSSGHNYEQYF.

This rearrangement joins TRBV30 to TRBJ1-5, with D possibly being TRBD1 (6 bases). The CDR3 spans 14 residues. CDR1 is GTSNPN, CDR2 SVGIG, per germline (reference sequence). V lost 1 base, J lost 2 bases, and 9 bases lay in between. CDR3 residues: CAWSETGRNQPQHF. CDR3 nucleotide sequence: TGTGCCTGGAGTGAGACAGGACGCAATCAGCCCCAGCATTTT.

The V and J genes are TRBV5-6 and TRBJ2-3; D is undetermined. Trimming took off 6 bases at V and 6 bases at J, with 8 bases between the two ends. Per the germline V gene, CDR1 is SGHDT and CDR2 is YYEEEE. The CDR3 length is 11 residues. The CDR3 here is CASTSVDTQYF. CDR3 coding DNA: TGTGCCAGCACCTCGGTGGATACGCAGTATTTT.

This clone is a singleton in its sample. The rearrangement uses TRBV6-1 and TRBJ2-7, with 13 bases lining up with TRBD2. This CDR3 has 15 amino acids. The trim removed 8 bases at V and 4 bases at J, leaving 8 bases unmatched. Per germline, CDR1 MNHNS and CDR2 SASEGT. The CDR3 is CASPTGTSGEYEQYF. In nucleotides, the CDR3 is TGTGCCAGCCCTACAGGGACTAGCGGGGAGTACGAGCAGTACTTC.

The V gene is TRBV10-2, the J gene TRBJ2-7; 7 bases agree with TRBD2. Trimming took 2 bases from V and 8 from J; bases not matched to a gene: 6. CDR1 and CDR2 (germline): WSHSY, SAAADI. The CDR3 totals 13 residues. CDR3 amino acids: CASSEASGSKQYF. The CDR3 nucleotides are TGCGCCAGCAGTGAGGCTAGCGGCTCCAAGCAGTACTTC.

The chain is built from TRBV18 and TRBJ2-1; 7 bases fit TRBD2. The CDR3 is made up of 12 amino acids. Germline CDR1 KGHSH, CDR2 LQKENI. The ends lost 3 bases at V and 12 bases at J; junction bases unmatched: 5. The CDR3 bases are TGTGCCAGCTCACCGGAGGCTAGCGGGCAGTTCTTC. Residues: CASSPEASGQFF.

The chain carries TRBV5-6 and TRBJ1-2, with D possibly being TRBD1 (6 bases). There are 15 residues in the CDR3. Germline V gene sequence: CDR1 SGHDT, CDR2 YYEEEE. Deletions cut 4 bases from V and 0 bases from J, with 13 bases between. DNA for the CDR3: TGTGCCAGCAGCGCACAGGGAAATCCTAACTATGGCTACACCTTC. Protein: CASSAQGNPNYGYTF.